What follows are 31 T cell receptor beta chains derived from one specimen sequenced in a study of cytomegalovirus exposure and HLA in healthy donors. PCR involved 60 Vbeta and 13 Jbeta primers. Here immunoSEQ multiplex PCR was the method, and the copy in TCRdb shows in-frame clones only, minus some. The specimen's table records 120,000 to 150,000 clones. The sequencing input was PBMCs. These receptors were taken from a man aged 40-55 years in good health and CMV-seronegative.

This chain connects TRBV7-2 to TRBJ2-7, with D possibly TRBD1 on 5 matching bases. The CDR3 is 15 residues long. Trimming removed 0 bases from V and 4 bases from J, with 13 bases in between. Germline V lookup: CDR1 SGHTA, CDR2 FQGNSA. The CDR3 DNA follows: TGTGCCAGCAGCTTAGCGGGGCCGGCGCTTTACGAGCAGTACTTC. Its protein is CASSLAGPALYEQYF.

The genes are TRBV6-5 and TRBJ1-2; TRBD1 aligns across 8 bases. Germline CDR1 MNHEY, CDR2 SVGAGI. The CDR3 contains 14 residues. V was pared by 6 bases and J by 4 bases, with 7 bases of the junction left unmatched. Here the CDR3 reads CASRANDRGYGYTF. The DNA of the CDR3 is TGTGCCAGCAGGGCTAACGACAGGGGCTATGGCTACACCTTC.

The genes are TRBV7-9 and TRBJ1-4, with TRBD1 identical over 10 bases. V gave up 1 base and J gave up 3 bases; unmatched junction bases: 2. There are 16 residues in the CDR3. Germline assignment: CDR1 SEHNR and CDR2 FQNEAQ (reference sequence). CDR3 residues: CASSLGQGAANEKLFF. Written as DNA, the CDR3 is TGTGCCAGCAGCTTAGGACAGGGGGCGGCTAATGAAAAACTGTTTTTT.

This sequence joins TRBV5-1 and TRBJ2-3; D is perhaps TRBD2 (6 bases). Germline values: CDR1 SGHRS, CDR2 YFSETQ. V shed 0 bases and J shed 1 base, with 9 bases lying between them. This CDR3 comprises 15 residues. DNA of the CDR3: TGCGCCAGCAGCTTGGGCGGGAAGGGCACAGATACGCAGTATTTT. The encoded protein is CASSLGGKGTDTQYF.

Notes on this clone: The same CDR3 also results from other DNA sequences found in this sample. The rearrangement uses TRBV27 and TRBJ2-2, with unresolved D. Trimming took 3 bases from V and 1 from J, leaving 6 bases between them. This CDR3 spans 14 amino acids. Germline V gene lookup returns CDR1 MNHEY and CDR2 SMNVEV (reference sequence). The CDR3 reads CASSFAGNTGELFF. CDR3 sequence (DNA): TGTGCCAGCAGTTTCGCAGGGAACACCGGGGAGCTGTTTTTT.

The chain has TRBV29-1 and TRBJ2-7, with 7 nucleotides matching TRBD1. Trimming at V came to 6 bases and at J to 3 bases, leaving 11 bases not matched to a gene. Germline lookup yields CDR1 SQVTM and CDR2 ANQGSEA. CDR3 size: 14 residues. The CDR3 DNA reads as TGCAGCGTGGGGGACAGTTTCACCTACTACGAGCAGTACTTC. The encoded protein is CSVGDSFTYYEQYF.

The rearrangement joins TRBV2 to TRBJ2-7, with D tentatively TRBD1 (6 bases). The length of the CDR3 is 16 residues. Trimming left V 8 bases short and J 0 bases short, with 20 bases between. Germline CDR1 SNHLY, CDR2 FYNNEI. CDR3 residues: CASSIPDYRVSYEQYF. The DNA for the CDR3 is TGTGCCAGCTCCATTCCGGATTACAGGGTCTCCTACGAGCAGTACTTC.

The rearrangement links TRBV5-1 to TRBJ1-4; D is undetermined. The V and J ends lost 1 base and 6 bases respectively, with 7 bases between them. The CDR3 runs 13 residues. CDR1 and CDR2 from the germline V gene are SGHRS and YFSETQ. The CDR3 nucleotides are TGCGCCAGCAGCTTGACCCCGGATGAAAAACTGTTTTTT. Its protein is CASSLTPDEKLFF.

The rearrangement links TRBV5-1 to TRBJ1-1; TRBD1 might be the D (6 bases). With 4 bases removed from V and 1 base from J, the gap between germline ends came to 35 bases. The CDR3 sequence is 22 residues long. Germline CDR1 is SGHRS and CDR2 is YFSETQ. The CDR3 nucleotides read TGCGCCAGCAGCGGAGCCCAACAGGGAACGGCGATTAACCCGAGATGGAACACTGAAGCTTTCTTT. Translating it yields CASSGAQQGTAINPRWNTEAFF.

The gene calls are TRBV11-1 and TRBJ2-7; 7 bases align to TRBD2. V gave up 3 bases and J gave up 1 base; unmatched junction bases: 12. The germline CDR1 and CDR2 sequences are SGHAT and FQDESV (reference sequence). The CDR3 length is 17 residues. CDR3 coding DNA: TGTGCCAGCAGCTTTAGTACGTGGTCTAGCGGATCCTACGAGCAGTACTTC. Translating it yields CASSFSTWSSGSYEQYF. Combining the CDR3 with reference TRBV11-1 and TRBJ2-7 gives the whole variable domain EAEVAQSPRYKITEKSQAVAFWCDPISGHATLYWYRQILGQGPELLVQFQDESVVDDSQLPKDRFSAERLKGVDSTLKIQPAELGDSAMYLCASSFSTWSSGSYEQYFGPGTRLTVT.

The chain carries TRBV27 and TRBJ1-2, with 8 positions matching TRBD1. Trimming at V came to 6 bases and at J to 3 bases, leaving 12 bases not matched to a gene. CDR1 is MNHEY and CDR2 is SMNVEV in the germline V gene (reference sequence). The CDR3 sequence is 16 residues long. For the CDR3, the DNA is TGTGCCAGCAGCCCTCGGACAGGGTATGGGGACTATGGCTACACCTTC. This gives the protein CASSPRTGYGDYGYTF.

The chain recombines TRBV6-1 with TRBJ2-2; weak D call: TRBD2 (7 bases). The CDR3 loop spans 15 amino acids. With 4 bases removed from V and 0 bases from J, the gap between germline ends came to 9 bases. The V gene's germline CDR1 is MNHNS and CDR2 SASEGT. As DNA, the CDR3 is TGTGCCAGCAGTGTCGGGGGGCCGAACACCGGGGAGCTGTTTTTT. Its translation is CASSVGGPNTGELFF.

The chain combines TRBV11-1 with TRBJ2-1, with 8 bases that match TRBD2. The V gene end was trimmed by 5 bases and the J gene end by 10 bases; junction bases not matched to a gene: 1. Looked up from germline, CDR1 is SGHAT and CDR2 is FQDESV (reference sequence). The CDR3 is made up of 11 amino acids. The CDR3: CASSTGGEQFF. CDR3 DNA: TGTGCCAGCAGCACGGGGGGGGAGCAGTTCTTC.

CDR3 amino acids: CASSFGTRETQYF. The CDR3 region has the DNA TGTGCCAGCAGCTTCGGGACTCGAGAGACCCAGTACTTC. V is TRBV7-9 and J is TRBJ2-5, with D tentatively TRBD2 (6 bases). Trimming stripped 3 bases from V and 4 bases from J, with 9 bases between. The CDR3 loop spans 13 amino acids. Germline CDR1 reads SEHNR; CDR2 reads FQNEAQ (reference sequence).

The chain couples TRBV6-6 to TRBJ2-7; D is undetermined. This CDR3 comprises 13 residues. Trimming shortened V by 5 bases and J by 2 bases, and 10 bases separated the two germline ends. Germline V lookup: CDR1 MNHNY, CDR2 SVGAGI (reference sequence). The CDR3 protein is CASSTGYPYEQYF. CDR3 sequence (DNA): TGTGCCAGCAGTACCGGGTATCCCTACGAGCAGTACTTC.

The chain joins TRBV5-6 to TRBJ1-2; the D is unclear. The V gene's germline CDR1 is SGHDT and CDR2 YYEEEE. The germline V and J ends were trimmed by 0 bases and 14 bases, with 11 bases remaining between them. The CDR3 covers 11 residues. CDR3 in DNA: TGTGCCAGCAGCTTGGGGCAGTTATATACCTTC. Protein: CASSLGQLYTF.

V gene TRBV7-9 combines with J gene TRBJ2-2, with 8 bases lining up with TRBD2. The J segment lost 7 bases and the V segment lost 3 bases, leaving 7 bases of the junction unmatched. From germline, CDR1 is SEHNR and CDR2 FQNEAQ (reference sequence). The CDR3 loop spans 15 amino acids. The CDR3 sequence: CASSLSRGGIGELFF. The CDR3, as DNA: TGTGCCAGCAGCTTGAGTCGGGGGGGCATCGGGGAGCTGTTTTTT.

To note about this clone: The sample carries other DNA sequences with the same CDR3. V is TRBV5-1 and J is TRBJ2-3; 8 nucleotides agree with TRBD2. V lost 0 bases and J lost 0; bases outside the gene matches: 3. Germline lookup yields CDR1 SGHRS and CDR2 YFSETQ. The length of the CDR3 is 16 residues. The CDR3: CASSLVLAGSTDTQYF. Here the CDR3 DNA reads TGCGCCAGCAGCTTGGTTCTAGCGGGCAGCACAGATACGCAGTATTTT.

The chain is built from TRBV5-1 and TRBJ1-1; maybe TRBD1 (6 bases). The germline V gene has CDR1 SGHRS and CDR2 YFSETQ. The CDR3 is made up of 15 amino acids. V lost 4 bases and J lost 5, with 18 bases in between. The CDR3 here is CASSLDMGRGTEAFF. Here the CDR3 DNA reads TGCGCCAGCAGCCTCGACATGGGGAGGGGGACTGAAGCTTTCTTT.

The genes are TRBV15 and TRBJ2-7, with D possibly being TRBD1 (5 bases). Germline lookup yields CDR1 LNHNV and CDR2 YYDKDF (reference sequence). The CDR3 totals 16 residues. Trimming took 1 base from V and 6 from J, leaving 19 bases between them. CDR3 coding DNA: TGTGCCACCAGCAGAGCCCTACCGTCGGCAGGGTTCGAGCAGTACTTC. This sequence encodes CATSRALPSAGFEQYF.

The rearrangement uses TRBV28 and TRBJ1-3; 8 bases are shared with TRBD1. V lost 2 bases, J lost 7 bases, and 10 bases stayed unmatched. CDR3 length equals 16 residues. CDR1 and CDR2 from the germline V gene are MDHEN and SYDVKM. Written as DNA, the CDR3 is TGTGCCAGCAGTTTACGGCAGGGGGCGACTATTAACACCATATATTTT. This gives the protein CASSLRQGATINTIYF.

The chain joins TRBV5-1 to TRBJ1-4; TRBD1 is a possible D gene (5 bases). Trimming took 4 bases from V and 5 from J, leaving 15 bases between them. The CDR3 is made up of 15 amino acids. The V gene's germline CDR1 is SGHRS and CDR2 YFSETQ. CDR3 loop: CASSARGGTNEKLFF. The CDR3 DNA reads TGCGCCAGCAGCGCCCGTGGAGGGACCAATGAAAAACTGTTTTTT.

The rearrangement joins TRBV19 to TRBJ2-5; 8 positions agree with TRBD1. Germline V lookup: CDR1 LNHDA, CDR2 SQIVND (reference sequence). After removal of 0 bases from V and 2 bases from J, the junction contained 2 bases not matched to a gene. CDR3 length: 15 residues. The CDR3 DNA reads TGTGCCAGTAGTATAGACCGGACAGGGCAAGAGACCCAGTACTTC. Encoded protein: CASSIDRTGQETQYF.

J is TRBJ2-3 and V is TRBV7-2; 9 nucleotides line up with TRBD1. V was pared by 5 bases and J by 2 bases, with 8 bases of the junction left unmatched. This CDR3 has 16 residues. Germline CDR1 is SGHTA and CDR2 is FQGNSA. CDR3 coding DNA: TGTGCCAGCAGCGTCTACAGGGGGCAAATCACAGATACGCAGTATTTT. Protein: CASSVYRGQITDTQYF. Supplemented by reference TRBV7-2 and TRBJ2-3, the full variable domain reads GAGVSQSPSNKVTEKGKDVELRCDPISGHTALYWYRQSLGQGLEFLIYFQGNSAPDKSGLPSDRFSAERTGGSVSTLTIQRTQQEDSAVYLCASSVYRGQITDTQYFGPGTRLTVL.

This sequence joins TRBV11-2 and TRBJ2-5; a weak D match, TRBD2 (6 bases). The CDR3 is made up of 15 amino acids. Looked up from germline, CDR1 is SGHAT and CDR2 is FQNNGV. V was cut by 2 bases and J by 3 bases, with 13 bases left in between. CDR3: CASSLRGRREETQYF. The DNA for the CDR3 is TGTGCCAGCAGCTTAAGAGGGCGGAGGGAAGAGACCCAGTACTTC.

This rearrangement joins TRBV7-9 to TRBJ2-3; D is unclear. The CDR3 contains 15 residues. V gave up 2 bases and J gave up 2 bases, with 11 bases separating them. Germline values: CDR1 SEHNR, CDR2 FQNEAQ (reference sequence). The CDR3 sequence is CASSLSLPTTDTQYF. The DNA of the CDR3 is TGTGCCAGCAGCTTATCTCTTCCTACCACAGATACGCAGTATTTT.

The V gene is TRBV6-1, the J gene TRBJ2-7; 10 bases are shared with TRBD1. The CDR3 is made up of 14 amino acids. V lost 6 bases and J lost 0; bases outside the gene matches: 2. Germline V lookup: CDR1 MNHNS, CDR2 SASEGT. CDR3 bases: TGTGCCAGCAGGGACAGGGGGAGCTCCTACGAGCAGTACTTC. Amino acids: CASRDRGSSYEQYF.

The V and J genes are TRBV19 and TRBJ1-5, with 9 bases fitting TRBD1. The CDR3 loop spans 18 amino acids. With V trimmed by 2 bases and J by 6 bases, 14 bases remained unmatched. Germline-derived CDR1 and CDR2 are LNHDA and SQIVND (reference sequence). CDR3 DNA: TGTGCCAGTAGTATATCGCACAGGGGGCTATCAACCAGTCAGCCCCAGCATTTT. Translated, it gives CASSISHRGLSTSQPQHF.

This chain links TRBV4-1 with TRBJ2-7, with TRBD1 matching over 7 bases. CDR3 length: 14 residues. The trim removed 9 bases at V and 3 bases at J, leaving 11 bases unmatched. Germline V CDR1 and CDR2: MGHRA, YSYEKL. CDR3 sequence: CASSRGGLGYEQYF. CDR3 in DNA: TGCGCCAGTTCTAGAGGGGGCTTGGGCTACGAGCAGTACTTC.

The J gene is TRBJ1-2, the V gene TRBV7-2; tentatively, D is TRBD1 (5 bases). The germline gives CDR1 SGHTA, CDR2 FQGNSA. Trimming took off 3 bases at V and 9 bases at J, with 23 bases between the two ends. CDR3 length: 16 residues. In DNA, the CDR3 is TGTGCCAGCAGCTTTGGGCTGGCTGCAGGGCTTAACAGCTACACCTTC. Translated, it gives CASSFGLAAGLNSYTF.

This chain uses TRBV6-5 with TRBJ2-5, with 8 bases identical to TRBD1. The CDR3 totals 15 residues. The J segment lost 5 bases and the V segment lost 6 bases, leaving 11 bases of the junction unmatched. Germline lookup yields CDR1 MNHEY and CDR2 SVGAGI. This chain's CDR3 is CASSVGAGGSETQYF. The CDR3 DNA is TGTGCCAGCAGCGTAGGGGCAGGGGGCTCCGAGACCCAGTACTTC.